One sample yielded the 22 T cell receptor beta chains listed below, sequenced in a study of response to subunit inactivated influenza vaccine. One entry per CDR3 protein, called by TCRdb with MiXCR from the RT-PCR reads. Here the sample spans about 310,000 distinct CDR3 sequences, roughly 22% being singletons. Material: PBMCs from blood, obtained about 19 months after vaccination. The receptor source for this set is a man aged 50-75 years who received an inactivated influenza vaccine.

The chain has TRBV7-6 and TRBJ1-5; D gene uncertain. CDR1 and CDR2 (germline): SGHVS, FNYEAQ. V was clipped by 8 bases and J by 9 bases, with 14 bases between them. CDR3 length: 12 amino acids. This CDR3 reads CASPFGVGPQHF. The CDR3 nucleotides read TGTGCCAGCCCCTTTGGGGTGGGGCCCCAGCATTTT. Complete variable domain (other parts from reference TRBV7-6 and TRBJ1-5): GAGVSQSPRYKVTKRGQDVALRCDPISGHVSLYWYRQALGQGPEFLTYFNYEAQQDKSGLPNDRFSAERPEGSISTLTIQRTEQRDSAMYRCASPFGVGPQHFGDGTRLSIL.

This clonotype was counted a few times. The chain joins TRBV20-1 to TRBJ2-6, with TRBD2 matching 7 bases. This CDR3 spans 15 amino acids. J lost 0 bases, V lost 5 bases, and 4 bases had no gene match. Germline V gene sequence: CDR1 DFQATT, CDR2 SNEGSKA (reference sequence). CDR3 residues: CSAAGDLSGANVLTF. CDR3 nucleotide sequence: TGCAGTGCTGCGGGGGACCTCTCTGGGGCCAACGTCCTGACTTTC.

This clonotype was recorded at least ten times. The rearrangement uses TRBV10-3 and TRBJ1-1; no definite D call. Trimming left V 4 bases short and J 0 bases short, with 6 bases between. Germline lookup yields CDR1 ENHRY and CDR2 SYGVKD. This CDR3 has 13 residues. Here the CDR3 reads CAISVGVNTEAFF. The CDR3 region has the DNA TGTGCCATCAGTGTTGGAGTGAACACTGAAGCTTTCTTT.

This rearrangement joins TRBV20-1 to TRBJ1-1, with D uncertain. Germline V CDR1 and CDR2: DFQATT, SNEGSKA (reference sequence). The length of the CDR3 is 13 residues. Between the trimmed V and J ends, which lost 7 bases and 5 bases, there was a span of 17 bases. The CDR3 DNA follows: TGCAGTGTGGTGGAGGGAAGGAGGACTGAAGCTTTCTTT. Encoded protein: CSVVEGRRTEAFF.

The CDR3 loop reads CASSPPTGGRKTQYF. The CDR3 nucleotides read TGTGCCAGCTCACCACCGACAGGGGGTCGGAAGACCCAGTACTTC. This chain uses TRBV18 with TRBJ2-5; TRBD1 aligns across 9 bases. Trimming cost V 0 bases and J 6 bases; bases outside gene matches: 5. Germline CDR1 KGHSH, CDR2 LQKENI. CDR3 length: 15 amino acids.

The table lists this clonotype with a count of one. Germline is not matched at one junction end, which may reflect a read error. The V call is TRBV6-2 or TRBV6-3, the J call TRBJ1-5; D is unresolved. CDR1 MNHEY and CDR2 SVGEGT come from the germline V gene. The CDR3 length is 14 residues. CDR3 nucleotide sequence: TGTGCCAACAGTTACGATAGGCTTCAAGGGCCCCAGCATTTT. It is translated as CANSYDRLQGPQHF.

The table lists this clonotype with a count of one. The chain links TRBV10-3 to TRBJ1-2; D unclear. Germline loops: CDR1 ENHRY, CDR2 SYGVKD. The CDR3 is 15 amino acids. Trimming took 6 bases from V and 1 from J, leaving 15 bases between them. This CDR3 is CAISVAAQINYGYTF. Here the CDR3 DNA reads TGTGCCATCAGCGTAGCCGCACAGATTAACTATGGCTACACCTTC.

This clonotype was counted only a few times. V gene TRBV10-3 combines with J gene TRBJ2-3; weak D call: TRBD1 (5 bases). The ends were cut back, 3 bases at V and 10 bases at J, with 14 bases in the middle. Germline-derived CDR1 and CDR2 are ENHRY and SYGVKD. This CDR3 region has 13 residues. The CDR3 here is CAISDPPQDPQYF. In DNA, the CDR3 is TGTGCCATCAGTGACCCGCCACAGGATCCGCAGTATTTT.

This clonotype has a handful of counts. The J gene is TRBJ2-7, the V gene TRBV6-1; 12 positions match TRBD1. CDR1 and CDR2 from the germline V gene are MNHNS and SASEGT. V lost 5 bases and J lost 7; bases outside the gene matches: 12. The CDR3 sequence is 16 residues long. CDR3 DNA: TGTGCCAGCAGTAGGGGACAGGGGGCCGCTTTGAGTGAGCAGTACTTC. As protein: CASSRGQGAALSEQYF.

The CDR3 sequence is CSATGTGNYGYTF. The CDR3 DNA follows: TGCAGTGCTACCGGGACAGGGAACTATGGCTACACCTTC. The rearrangement joins TRBV20-1 to TRBJ1-2; 9 nucleotides align to TRBD1. The CDR3 totals 13 residues. V trimming: 4 bases; J trimming: 2 bases; junction bases outside the gene matches: 2. Germline values: CDR1 DFQATT, CDR2 SNEGSKA (reference sequence).

This clonotype has a handful of counts. The J gene is TRBJ1-5, the V gene TRBV3-1; D gene uncertain. Germline CDR1 LGHDT, CDR2 YNNKEL (reference sequence). This CDR3 is built from 18 residues. Trimming cost V 0 bases and J 0 bases, with 15 bases left between them. CDR3 in amino acids: CASSQENSGRNSNQPQHF. CDR3 nucleotides: TGTGCCAGCAGCCAAGAAAATTCAGGACGCAATAGCAATCAGCCCCAGCATTTT.

This sequence joins TRBV7-8 and TRBJ2-2; weak D call: TRBD2 (5 bases). The CDR3 has 15 amino acids. Germline CDR1 and CDR2: SGHVS and FQNEAQ. V was shortened by 5 bases and J by 5 bases, with 15 bases between the two germline ends. The CDR3 here is CASSRSRGYTGELFF. The CDR3 nucleotides read TGTGCCAGCAGCCGCAGTCGCGGGTATACCGGGGAGCTGTTTTTT.

At least ten counts were recorded for this clonotype. This chain joins TRBV3-1 and TRBJ2-7, with unresolved D. CDR3 size: 12 residues. The V end lost 4 bases, the J end lost 2 bases, and 6 bases lay between the germline ends. Germline lookup yields CDR1 LGHDT and CDR2 YNNKEL (reference sequence). Here the CDR3 reads CASSRGTYEQYF. CDR3 sequence (DNA): TGTGCCAGCAGCCGGGGAACCTACGAGCAGTACTTC.

This clonotype has more than one count but fewer than ten. This sequence joins TRBV29-1 and TRBJ1-6; D might be TRBD1 (6 bases). There are 13 residues in the CDR3. V lost 0 bases and J 10 bases, leaving 10 bases between the germline ends. CDR1 is SQVTM, CDR2 ANQGSEA, per germline. CDR3 nucleotide sequence: TGCAGCGTTGAAGAGACGCAGGGGTCACCCCTCCACTTT. Amino acids: CSVEETQGSPLHF.

This clonotype has just a few counts. This chain joins TRBV15 and TRBJ2-1, with D possibly TRBD2 on 5 matching bases. CDR1 and CDR2 (germline): LNHNV, YYDKDF (reference sequence). V was cut by 0 bases and J by 9 bases, with 21 bases left in between. This CDR3 spans 17 amino acids. Here the CDR3 DNA reads TGTGCCACCAGCAGAGATGTTTTGCTAGCTGGTGGTGTTGAGCAGTTCTTC. Translation gives CATSRDVLLAGGVEQFF.

This clonotype appeared many times. The rearrangement links TRBV20-1 to TRBJ2-5; 10 bases map to TRBD2. J gave up 2 bases and V 6 bases, and 3 bases lay outside the gene matches. The CDR3 totals 13 residues. CDR1 and CDR2 from the germline V gene are DFQATT and SNEGSKA (reference sequence). The DNA of the CDR3 is TGCAGTGCGCTAGCGGGAGAACAAGAGACCCAGTACTTC. This encodes CSALAGEQETQYF.

The chain joins TRBV6-1 to TRBJ1-5, with a tentative D call TRBD1 (5 bases). The germline V gene encodes CDR1 MNHNS and CDR2 SASEGT. The CDR3 has 16 residues. Trimming left V 6 bases short and J 0 bases short, with 15 bases between. CDR3 residues: CASRASREYSNQPQHF. The CDR3 DNA is TGTGCCAGCAGAGCTTCCAGGGAGTATAGCAATCAGCCCCAGCATTTT.

This chain connects TRBV5-1 to TRBJ2-5; no definite D call. CDR1 SGHRS and CDR2 YFSETQ come from the germline V gene. The V end lost 4 bases, the J end lost 5 bases, and 9 bases lay between the germline ends. The CDR3 totals 12 residues. CDR3 coding DNA: TGCGCCAGCAGCCTTTCGCTTGAGACCCAGTACTTC. Its translation: CASSLSLETQYF.

This clonotype was picked up a small number of times. The CDR3 nucleotides are TGCAGTGCCCAAGTGCGGGGGTCTAACTATGGCTACACCTTC. Residues: CSAQVRGSNYGYTF. The chain uses TRBV20-1 and TRBJ1-2, with TRBD1 as a possible D gene (5 bases). Germline V gene lookup returns CDR1 DFQATT and CDR2 SNEGSKA (reference sequence). CDR3 length equals 14 residues. The germline V and J ends were trimmed by 6 bases and 0 bases, with 14 bases remaining between them.

This clonotype was recorded at least ten times. The J gene is TRBJ2-3, the V gene TRBV7-8; TRBD2 is a possible D gene (6 bases). Trimming took off 8 bases at V and 2 bases at J, with 11 bases between the two ends. CDR1 SGHVS and CDR2 FQNEAQ come from the germline V gene. The CDR3 is 13 residues long. Here the CDR3 DNA reads TGTGCCAGCGGGGGGACTGTCACAGATACGCAGTATTTT. It yields the protein CASGGTVTDTQYF.

This chain joins TRBV12-3 or TRBV12-4 and TRBJ2-7, with TRBD1 matching 12 bases. The length of the CDR3 is 17 residues. V trimming: 0 bases; J trimming: 3 bases; junction bases outside the gene matches: 6. The CDR3 coding sequence is TGTGCCAGCAGTTTAGCCCGGGGACAGGGGGCCGACTACGAGCAGTACTTC. Translating it yields CASSLARGQGADYEQYF.

The chain joins TRBV4-3 to TRBJ1-3; D is undetermined. The CDR3 covers 18 residues. CDR1 and CDR2 (germline): LGHNA, YSLEER. V gave up 0 bases and J gave up 2 bases, with 17 bases separating them. The CDR3 sequence is CASSQDLAIQGPGNTIYF. DNA of the CDR3: TGCGCCAGCAGCCAAGATTTGGCGATACAAGGCCCTGGAAACACCATATATTTT.